This TCR beta chain was identified in a study of follicular helper T cells after annual influenza vaccination. Study-level findings and limits: ICOS+CD38+ cTfh clonality tracked population frequency, and its change tracked circulating plasmablast change.

Time point given: 2014-2015 season, 7 days after vaccination. Before and after seasonal inactivated influenza vaccination, adults gave blood for sorting CD4 subsets for sequencing. Per time point, roughly 35-110 mL of blood was sampled. This clone was detected once. The antigen is unknown. The method was immunoSEQ multiplex PCR; TCRdb's version includes in-frame clones alone and lacks a portion of them. The data show around 4,200 clones, 82% seen once. Germline V CDR1 and CDR2: SGHNT, YYREEE (reference sequence). There are 14 residues in the CDR3. With 1 base removed from V and 4 bases from J, the gap between germline ends came to 10 bases.

The sequencing here drew on CXCR5- memory CD4+ T cells sorted from blood, taken 7 days after influenza vaccination. V and J are TRBV5-4 and TRBJ2-3; no clear D. This TCR was recovered from an adult who received the influenza vaccine. Here the CDR3 reads CASSLRAEADTQYF. In DNA, the CDR3 is TGTGCCAGCAGCTTGAGGGCAGAAGCAGATACGCAGTATTTT.